This T cell receptor (beta chain) was retrieved from a study of Tregs in tolerant kidney transplant recipients. Broader study findings: Findings come from small patient numbers and require larger validation. Changing PCR primers prevented nucleotide comparison between some patients' samples. This study did not directly address biological reproducibility.

A note on this clone: The antigen remains undetermined.

The nonmyeloablative bone marrow transplants came from related graft donors, with transient mixed chimerism. Data came from immunoSEQ multiplex PCR; TCRdb stores just in-frame clones and leaves some out. The table shows approximately 47,000 clones, with roughly 89% occurring only once. The CDR3 sequence is 14 residues long. The V and J ends lost 2 bases and 0 bases respectively, with 8 bases between them. The germline V gene has CDR1 SGDLS and CDR2 YYNGEE. The chain recombines TRBV9 with TRBJ1-2; TRBD1 might be the D (5 bases). This TCR derives from a human patient who received a combined kidney and bone marrow transplant. Some T cells may have come from the graft donor. The specimen was CD8+ T cells from blood (PBMCs), collected 12 months after the transplant. Here the CDR3 reads CASSVGGANYGYTF. In DNA, the CDR3 is TGTGCCAGCAGCGTCGGGGGGGCTAACTATGGCTACACCTTC.